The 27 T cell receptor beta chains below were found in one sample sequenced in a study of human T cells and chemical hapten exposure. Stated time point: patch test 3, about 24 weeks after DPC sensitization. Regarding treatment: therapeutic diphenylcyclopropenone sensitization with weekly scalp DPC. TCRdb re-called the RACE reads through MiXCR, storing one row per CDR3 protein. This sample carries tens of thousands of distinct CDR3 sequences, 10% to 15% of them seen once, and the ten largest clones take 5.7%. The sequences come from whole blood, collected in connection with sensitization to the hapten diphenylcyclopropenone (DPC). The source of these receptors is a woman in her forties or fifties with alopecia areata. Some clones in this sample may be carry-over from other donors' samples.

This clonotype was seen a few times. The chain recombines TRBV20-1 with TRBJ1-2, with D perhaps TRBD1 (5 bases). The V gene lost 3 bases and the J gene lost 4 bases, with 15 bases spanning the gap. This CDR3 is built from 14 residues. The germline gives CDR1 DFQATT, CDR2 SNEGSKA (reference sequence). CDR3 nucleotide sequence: TGCAGTGCTAGCGAAGGCCAGGGAGGCTATGGCTACACCTTC. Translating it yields CSASEGQGGYGYTF.

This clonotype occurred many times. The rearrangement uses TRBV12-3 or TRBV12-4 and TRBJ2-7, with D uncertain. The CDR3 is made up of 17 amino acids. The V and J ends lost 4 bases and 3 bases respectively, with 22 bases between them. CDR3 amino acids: CASSSYNYARMVYEQYF. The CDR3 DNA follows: TGTGCCAGCAGTTCCTACAACTATGCGCGCATGGTCTACGAGCAGTACTTC.

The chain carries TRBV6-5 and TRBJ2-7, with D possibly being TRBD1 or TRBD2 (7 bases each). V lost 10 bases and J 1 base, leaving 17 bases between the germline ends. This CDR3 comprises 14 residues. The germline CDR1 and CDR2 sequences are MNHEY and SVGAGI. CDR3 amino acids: CATRGDSSSYEQYF. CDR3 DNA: TGTGCCACCCGGGGGGACAGTTCATCCTACGAGCAGTACTTC.

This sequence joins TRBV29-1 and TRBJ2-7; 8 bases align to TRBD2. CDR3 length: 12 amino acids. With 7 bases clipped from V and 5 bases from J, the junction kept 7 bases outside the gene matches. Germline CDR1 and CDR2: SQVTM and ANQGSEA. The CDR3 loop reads CSAGTSSHEQYF. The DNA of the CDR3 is TGCAGCGCCGGGACTAGTAGCCACGAGCAGTACTTC.

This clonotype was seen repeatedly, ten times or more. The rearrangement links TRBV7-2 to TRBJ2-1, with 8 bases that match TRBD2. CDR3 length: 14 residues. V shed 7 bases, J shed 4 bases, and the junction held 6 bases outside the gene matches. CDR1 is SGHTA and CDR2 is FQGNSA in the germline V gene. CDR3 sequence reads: CASTPGLVYNEQFF. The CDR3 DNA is TGTGCCAGCACCCCGGGACTAGTATACAATGAGCAGTTCTTC.

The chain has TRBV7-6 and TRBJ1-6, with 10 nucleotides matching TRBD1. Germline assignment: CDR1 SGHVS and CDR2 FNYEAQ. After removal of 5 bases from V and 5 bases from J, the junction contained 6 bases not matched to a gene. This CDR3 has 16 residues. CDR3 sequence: CASSLDRGTNNSPLHF. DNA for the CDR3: TGTGCCAGCAGCCTGGACAGGGGGACAAATAATTCACCCCTCCACTTT.

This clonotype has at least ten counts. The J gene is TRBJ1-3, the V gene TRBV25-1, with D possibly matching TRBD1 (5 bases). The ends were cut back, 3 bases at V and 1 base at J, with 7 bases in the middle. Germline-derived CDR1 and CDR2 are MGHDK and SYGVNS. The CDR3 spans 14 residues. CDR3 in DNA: TGTGCCAGCAGTGATGCAGGGTCTGGAAACACCATATATTTT. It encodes CASSDAGSGNTIYF.

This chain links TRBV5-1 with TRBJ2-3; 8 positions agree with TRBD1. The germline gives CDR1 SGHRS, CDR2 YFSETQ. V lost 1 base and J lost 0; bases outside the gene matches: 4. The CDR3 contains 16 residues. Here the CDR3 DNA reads TGCGCCAGCAGCTTGTACAGGGGGAGAAGCACAGATACGCAGTATTTT. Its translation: CASSLYRGRSTDTQYF.

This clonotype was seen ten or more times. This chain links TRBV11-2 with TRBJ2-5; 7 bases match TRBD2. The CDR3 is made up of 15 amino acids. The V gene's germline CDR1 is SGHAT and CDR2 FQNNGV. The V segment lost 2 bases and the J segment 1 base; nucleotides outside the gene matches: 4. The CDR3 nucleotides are TGTGCCAGCAGCTTAATAGCGGGCAGCCAAGAGACCCAGTACTTC. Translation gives CASSLIAGSQETQYF. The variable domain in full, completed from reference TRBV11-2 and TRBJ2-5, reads EAGVAQSPRYKIIEKRQSVAFWCNPISGHATLYWYQQILGQGPKLLIQFQNNGVVDDSQLPKDRFSAERLKGVDSTLKIQPAKLEDSAVYLCASSLIAGSQETQYFGPGTRLLVL.

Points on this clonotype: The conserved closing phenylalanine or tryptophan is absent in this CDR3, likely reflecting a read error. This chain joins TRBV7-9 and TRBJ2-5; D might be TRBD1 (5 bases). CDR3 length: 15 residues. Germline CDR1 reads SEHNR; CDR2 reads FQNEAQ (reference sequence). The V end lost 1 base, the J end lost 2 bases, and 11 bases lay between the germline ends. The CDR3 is CASSLEVDRQETQYS. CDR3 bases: TGTGCCAGCAGCTTAGAAGTAGACAGACAAGAGACCCAGTACTCC.

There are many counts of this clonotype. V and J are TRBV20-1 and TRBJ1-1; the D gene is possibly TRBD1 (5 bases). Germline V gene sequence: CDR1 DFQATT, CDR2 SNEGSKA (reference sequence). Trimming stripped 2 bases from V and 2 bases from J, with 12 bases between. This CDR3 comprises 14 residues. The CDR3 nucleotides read TGCAGTGCTAGAAACGAAGGGGCTAACACTGAAGCTTTCTTT. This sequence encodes CSARNEGANTEAFF.

CDR3 bases: TGTGCCAGCAGTGTTGAGACGGGGGCGAACTATGGCTACACCTTC. Encoded protein: CASSVETGANYGYTF. V usage is TRBV6-4 and J usage is TRBJ1-2; TRBD1 might be the D (6 bases). Trimming took off 4 bases at V and 2 bases at J, with 14 bases between the two ends. From germline, CDR1 is MRHNA and CDR2 SNTAGT. This CDR3 is built from 15 residues.

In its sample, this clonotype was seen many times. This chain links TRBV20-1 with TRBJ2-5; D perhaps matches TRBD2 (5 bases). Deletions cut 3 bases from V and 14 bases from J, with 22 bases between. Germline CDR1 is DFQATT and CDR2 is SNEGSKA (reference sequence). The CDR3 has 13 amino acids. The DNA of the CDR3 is TGCAGTGCTAGGGCCAGTACAAGAGACCCGGGATACTTC. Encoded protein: CSARASTRDPGYF.

CDR3 sequence reads: CSAGPRRGNNEQFF. The CDR3 DNA sequence: TGCAGTGCAGGGCCTAGGCGGGGGAACAATGAGCAGTTCTTC. The rearrangement joins TRBV20-1 to TRBJ2-1; TRBD2 agrees at 7 bases. CDR1 is DFQATT and CDR2 is SNEGSKA in the germline V gene (reference sequence). The V segment lost 6 bases and the J segment 5 bases; nucleotides outside the gene matches: 10. The CDR3 contains 14 residues.

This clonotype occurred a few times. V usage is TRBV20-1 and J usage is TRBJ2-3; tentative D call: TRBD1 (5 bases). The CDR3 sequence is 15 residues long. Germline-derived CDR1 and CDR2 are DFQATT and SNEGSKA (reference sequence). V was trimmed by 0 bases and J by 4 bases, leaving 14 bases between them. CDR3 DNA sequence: TGCAGTGCTAGAGATAACCAGGGCGGCGCAGATACGCAGTATTTT. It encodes CSARDNQGGADTQYF.

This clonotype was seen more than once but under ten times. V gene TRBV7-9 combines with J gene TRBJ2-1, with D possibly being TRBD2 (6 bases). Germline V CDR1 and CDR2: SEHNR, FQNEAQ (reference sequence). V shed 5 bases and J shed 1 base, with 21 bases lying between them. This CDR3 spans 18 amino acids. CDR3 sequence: CASSPEGLARQSYNEQFF. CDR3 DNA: TGTGCCAGCAGCCCAGAAGGGCTAGCGCGACAATCCTACAATGAGCAGTTCTTC.

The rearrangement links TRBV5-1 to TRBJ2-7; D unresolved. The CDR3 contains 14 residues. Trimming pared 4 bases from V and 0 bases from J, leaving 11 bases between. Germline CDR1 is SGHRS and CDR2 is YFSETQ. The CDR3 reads CASSNTRSSYEQYF. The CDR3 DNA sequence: TGCGCCAGCAGCAACACAAGGAGCTCCTACGAGCAGTACTTC.

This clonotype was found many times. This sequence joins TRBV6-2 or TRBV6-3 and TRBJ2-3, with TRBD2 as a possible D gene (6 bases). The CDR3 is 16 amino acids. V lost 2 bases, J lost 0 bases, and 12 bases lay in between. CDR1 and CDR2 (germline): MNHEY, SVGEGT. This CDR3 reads CASSYQLAGSTDTQYF. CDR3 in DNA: TGTGCCAGCAGTTACCAGTTGGCGGGAAGCACAGATACGCAGTATTTT.

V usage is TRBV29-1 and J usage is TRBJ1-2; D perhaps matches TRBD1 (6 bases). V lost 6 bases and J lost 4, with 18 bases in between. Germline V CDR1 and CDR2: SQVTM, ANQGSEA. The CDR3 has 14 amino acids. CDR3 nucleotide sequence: TGCAGCGTCGGGCCCGGGACAAGGGCCTATGGCTACACCTTC. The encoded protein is CSVGPGTRAYGYTF.

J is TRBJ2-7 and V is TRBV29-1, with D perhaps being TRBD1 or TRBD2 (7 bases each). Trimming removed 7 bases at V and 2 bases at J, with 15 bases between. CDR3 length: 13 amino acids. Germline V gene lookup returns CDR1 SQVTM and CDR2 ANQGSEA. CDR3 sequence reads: CSAKGRGPYEQYF. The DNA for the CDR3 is TGCAGCGCCAAGGGGAGGGGGCCCTACGAGCAGTACTTC.

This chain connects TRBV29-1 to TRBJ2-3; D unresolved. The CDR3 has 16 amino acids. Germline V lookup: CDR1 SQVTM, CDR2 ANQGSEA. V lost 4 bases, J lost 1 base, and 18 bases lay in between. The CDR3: CSVALWATWGTDTQYF. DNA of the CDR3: TGCAGCGTTGCCCTGTGGGCCACCTGGGGCACAGATACGCAGTATTTT.

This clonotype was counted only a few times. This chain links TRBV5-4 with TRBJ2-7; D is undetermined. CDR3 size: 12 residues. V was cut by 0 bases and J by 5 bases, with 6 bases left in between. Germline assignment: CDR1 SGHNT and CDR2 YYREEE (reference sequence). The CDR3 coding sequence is TGTGCCAGCAGCTTGGATACGGACGAGCAGTACTTC. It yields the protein CASSLDTDEQYF. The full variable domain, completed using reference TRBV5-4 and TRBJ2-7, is ETGVTQSPTHLIKTRGQQVTLRCSSQSGHNTVSWYQQALGQGPQFIFQYYREEENGRGNFPPRFSGLQFPNYSSELNVNALELDDSALYLCASSLDTDEQYFGPGTRLTVT.

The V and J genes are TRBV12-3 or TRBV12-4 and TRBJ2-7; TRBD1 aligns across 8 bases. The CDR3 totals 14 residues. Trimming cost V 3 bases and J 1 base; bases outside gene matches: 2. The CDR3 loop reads CASSFGQGSYEQYF. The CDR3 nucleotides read TGTGCCAGCAGTTTTGGACAGGGATCCTACGAGCAGTACTTC.

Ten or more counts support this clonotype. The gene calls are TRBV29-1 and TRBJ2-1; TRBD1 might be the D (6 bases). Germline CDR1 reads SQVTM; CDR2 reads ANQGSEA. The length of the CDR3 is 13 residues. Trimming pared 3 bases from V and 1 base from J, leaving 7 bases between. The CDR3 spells CSVEDSSYNEQFF. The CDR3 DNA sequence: TGCAGCGTTGAGGACAGTTCCTACAATGAGCAGTTCTTC.

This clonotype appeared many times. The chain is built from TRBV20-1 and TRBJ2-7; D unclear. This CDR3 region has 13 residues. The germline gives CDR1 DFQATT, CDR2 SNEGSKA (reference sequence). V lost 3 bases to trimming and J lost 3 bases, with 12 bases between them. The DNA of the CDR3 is TGCAGTGCTAGGGGTGGGGTTTTCTACGAGCAGTACTTC. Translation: CSARGGVFYEQYF.

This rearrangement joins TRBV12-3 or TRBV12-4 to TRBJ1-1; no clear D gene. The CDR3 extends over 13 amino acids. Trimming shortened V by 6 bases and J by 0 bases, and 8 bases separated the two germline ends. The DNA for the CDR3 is TGTGCCAGCAGCCTTATCATGAACACTGAAGCTTTCTTT. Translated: CASSLIMNTEAFF.

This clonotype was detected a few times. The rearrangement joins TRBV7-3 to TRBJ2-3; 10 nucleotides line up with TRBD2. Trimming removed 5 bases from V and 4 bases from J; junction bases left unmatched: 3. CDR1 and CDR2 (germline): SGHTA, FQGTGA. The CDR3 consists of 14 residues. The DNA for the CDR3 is TGTGCCAGCAGCCTAGCGGGAGACGCAGATACGCAGTATTTT. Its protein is CASSLAGDADTQYF.